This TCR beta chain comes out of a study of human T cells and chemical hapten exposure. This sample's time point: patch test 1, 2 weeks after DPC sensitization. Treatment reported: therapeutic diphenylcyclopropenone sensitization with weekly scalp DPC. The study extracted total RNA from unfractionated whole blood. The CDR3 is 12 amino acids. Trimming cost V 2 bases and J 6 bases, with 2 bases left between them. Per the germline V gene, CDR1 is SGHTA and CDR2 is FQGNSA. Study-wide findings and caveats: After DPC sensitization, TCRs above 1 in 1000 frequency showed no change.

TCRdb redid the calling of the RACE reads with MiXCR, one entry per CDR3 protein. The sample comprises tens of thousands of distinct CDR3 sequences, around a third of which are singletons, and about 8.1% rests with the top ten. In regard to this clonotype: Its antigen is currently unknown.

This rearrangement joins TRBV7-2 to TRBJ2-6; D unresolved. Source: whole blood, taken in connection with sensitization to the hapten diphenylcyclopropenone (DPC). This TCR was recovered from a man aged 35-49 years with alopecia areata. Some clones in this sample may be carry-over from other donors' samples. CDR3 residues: CASSLQANVLTF. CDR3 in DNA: TGTGCCAGCAGCTTACAGGCCAACGTCCTGACTTTC.